This section outlines one TCR beta chain sequence together with its context. Its antigen is as yet unknown. Sequencing was performed with immunoSEQ multiplex PCR; in TCRdb, only in-frame clones are kept and a portion is missing. This table has under 80,000 clones, less than 85% appearing once. This specimen belongs to a study of T cell responses to AZD1222 COVID-19 vaccine. Germline-derived CDR1 and CDR2 are LNHDA and SQIVND (reference sequence). V lost 7 bases and J lost 2, with 12 bases in between. The CDR3 runs 14 residues. Regarding the study as a whole: All repertoire sampling was performed exclusively after the peak T cell response. Unmutated variant regions are reportedly the target of nearly half of TCRs that are spike-specific. AZD1222 recipients seropositive at baseline numbered only five or six. Mostly white British, mostly female donors; authors suggested clonal diversity may be underestimated.

This sequence joins TRBV19 and TRBJ1-5; D not certain. The sample consisted of peripheral blood, taken on day 0 of MenACWY control vaccination. The clonotype comes from an adult in good health. CDR3: CASKMHSGNQPQHF. The CDR3 nucleotides are TGTGCCAGTAAAATGCATTCGGGCAATCAGCCCCAGCATTTT.